The TCR beta chain under discussion was sequenced for a study of cytomegalovirus exposure and HLA in healthy donors. Study outcomes and limitations: Common viral pathogens were later found to be apparently linked to several of the most significant clusters.

Of note for this clone: Its cognate antigen is unknown.

Primers: 60 Vbeta forward and 13 Jbeta reverse. Repertoires were generated with immunoSEQ multiplex PCR, while TCRdb's copy carries only in-frame clones and drops some. The data show about 90,000 clones, about 80% seen once. The CDR3 loop spans 16 amino acids. Trimming cost V 1 base and J 0 bases, with 12 bases left between them. Germline values: CDR1 SGDLS, CDR2 YYNGEE. The TCR sequence derives from a man aged 25-45 years in good health and CMV-seronegative. V gene TRBV9 combines with J gene TRBJ2-3; the D is unclear. The sequenced material came from PBMCs. Here the CDR3 reads CASSVLAARSTDTQYF. The CDR3 DNA is TGTGCCAGCAGCGTATTGGCAGCGAGGAGCACAGATACGCAGTATTTT. The full variable domain, rest sourced from reference TRBV9 and TRBJ2-3, is DSGVTQTPKHLITATGQRVTLRCSPRSGDLSVYWYQQSLDQGLQFLIQYYNGEERAKGNILERFSAQQFPDLHSELNLSSLELGDSALYFCASSVLAARSTDTQYFGPGTRLTVL.